These T cell receptor beta chains were read from a single sample in a study of neurological immune-mediated disorders. TCRdb fed the 5' RACE reads into MiXCR, producing one record per CDR3 protein. Here the sample spans approximately 60,000 distinct CDR3 sequences, approximately 3.5% being singletons. The sequenced sample consisted of PBMCs. These receptor sequences come from a woman aged 25 to 39 with multiple sclerosis. Both conserved end residues are part of each CDR3. The D gene is left open where the match is weak. Clone size is shown for a subset of rows, as once, few, many or a class of expanded clone.

>.|TRBV3-1|TRBJ1-1|many
TGTGCCAGCAGCCAAGATCCCCTGAACACTGAAGCTTTCTTT
CASSQDPLNTEAFF
>TRBD2|TRBV20-1|TRBJ2-5|many
TGCAGTGCTAGAGTCGGGGGGTGGGGACAAGAGACCCAGTACTTC
CSARVGGWGQETQYF
>.|TRBV12-3/TRBV12-4|TRBJ1-2|many
TGTGCCACCAGGGAGCTCCCAAACTATGGCTACACCTTC
CATRELPNYGYTF
>.|TRBV9|TRBJ2-1|.
TGTGCCAGCAGCCCCCGGTTCGCGGGACAGGAGCAGTTCTTC
CASSPRFAGQEQFF
>.|TRBV18|TRBJ1-1|many
TGTGCCAGCTCACCACAGAAGAACACTGAAGCTTTCTTT
CASSPQKNTEAFF
>.|TRBV15|TRBJ2-4|many
TGTGCCACCAGCAGAGTTGACGGGGGTCCGGCCAAAAACATTCAGTACTTC
CATSRVDGGPAKNIQYF
>.|TRBV5-1|TRBJ1-2|many
TGCGCCAGCAGCTTGGGTTCAGGGGACTATGGCTACACCTTC
CASSLGSGDYGYTF
>TRBD2|TRBV20-1|TRBJ2-3|many
TGCAGTTCTGGACTAGCGGAAAAGCAGTATTTT
CSSGLAEKQYF
>.|TRBV6-5|TRBJ1-3|many
TGTGCCAGCAGCTTGGACGGAGGCCCTGGAAACACCATATATTTT
CASSLDGGPGNTIYF
>TRBD2|TRBV5-1|TRBJ2-1|many
TGCGCCAGCCAACCTAGCGGGGGAAGGAATGAGCAGTTCTTC
CASQPSGGRNEQFF
>.|TRBV20-1|TRBJ1-5|.
TGCAGTGCTAAAAAAACAGACAATCAGCCCCAGAATTTT
CSAKKTDNQPQNF
>.|TRBV18|TRBJ2-7|many
TGTGCCAGCTCACCATACAGGGTCTACGAGCAGTACTTC
CASSPYRVYEQYF
>.|TRBV7-9|TRBJ2-3|many
TGTGCCAGCAGCTTAGGTCTGGGGGAGACAGATACGCAGTATTTT
CASSLGLGETDTQYF
>.|TRBV29-1|TRBJ1-4|few
TGCAGCGCTACCAGAAGTACAACTAATGAAAAACTGTTTTTT
CSATRSTTNEKLFF
>TRBD1|TRBV5-1|TRBJ1-2|many
TGCGCCAGCAGCTCCGGACAGGGTATGAGCTATGGCTACACCTTC
CASSSGQGMSYGYTF
>TRBD1|TRBV24-1|TRBJ2-7|many
TGTGCCACCAGTGATTCGAGGACAGGGAATTCCTACGAGCAGTACTTC
CATSDSRTGNSYEQYF
>.|TRBV18|TRBJ2-1|many
TGTGCCAGCTCACCCCAACAGGGATACAATGAGCAGTTCTTC
CASSPQQGYNEQFF
>.|TRBV20-1|TRBJ2-1|many
TGCAGTGCTACCACAGGGCCCCCCTACAATGAGCAGTTCTTC
CSATTGPPYNEQFF
>.|TRBV28|TRBJ2-1|many
TGTGCCAGCAGTTTATTCGGGGTTACCAGTGAGCAGTTCTTC
CASSLFGVTSEQFF
>TRBD1|TRBV12-3/TRBV12-4|TRBJ1-6|many
TGTGCCAGCAGCCTGGACAGGGCCCATTCACCCCTCCACTTT
CASSLDRAHSPLHF
>.|TRBV20-1|TRBJ2-5|many
TGCAGTGCTAGAGAGGACCGAGGGGAGACCCAGTACTTC
CSAREDRGETQYF
>TRBD1|TRBV15|TRBJ1-5|many
TGTGCCACTGGAGACAGGGTCCGACAGCCCCAGCATTTT
CATGDRVRQPQHF
>.|TRBV20-1|TRBJ1-2|many
TGCAGTTCCCATGACAGCAACTATGGCTACACCTTC
CSSHDSNYGYTF
>.|TRBV5-1|TRBJ1-2|many
TGCGCCAGCAGCCCCGGTGTTCCCGTCGGGTATGGCTACACCTTC
CASSPGVPVGYGYTF
>.|TRBV20-1|TRBJ1-2|many
TGCAGTGCTAGAGGCATTGTTACGAGGGATGGCTACACCTTC
CSARGIVTRDGYTF
>.|TRBV5-1|TRBJ1-1|many
TGCGCCAGCAGCCTACTCACGGCGAACACTGAAGCTTTCTTT
CASSLLTANTEAFF
>TRBD1|TRBV10-3|TRBJ2-7|many
TGTGCCATCGGAGAGACAGGGTACGAGCAGTACTTC
CAIGETGYEQYF
>.|TRBV5-1|TRBJ2-3|many
TGCGCCAGCAGCTTGGGGGCGTCGGGGACTTCCGGAACGAATACGCAGTATTTT
CASSLGASGTSGTNTQYF
>.|TRBV20-1|TRBJ1-5|many
TGCAGTGCTAGGGGGACTTTCGGGAGCAATCAGCCCCAGCATTTT
CSARGTFGSNQPQHF
>.|TRBV5-1|TRBJ2-5|many
TGCGCCCCCGGGACCGGGACCTCCAAAGAGACCCAGTACTTC
CAPGTGTSKETQYF
>.|TRBV20-1|TRBJ2-5|many
TGCAGTGCTAGAGGTCGGCAGCAAGAGACCCAGTACTTC
CSARGRQQETQYF
>.|TRBV5-6|TRBJ2-7|many
TGTGCCAGCAGACCGTGGGGCAGGCCAATCTACGAGCAGTACTTC
CASRPWGRPIYEQYF
>TRBD2|TRBV20-1|TRBJ2-1|.
TGCAGTGCCAAGCAGCCTAGCGGGAGTTGGCATGAGCAGTTCTTC
CSAKQPSGSWHEQFF
>TRBD2|TRBV2|TRBJ2-3|many
TGTGCCAGCAGAAGGACTAGCGGGGGGGCCGCTCAGACAGATACGCAGTATTTT
CASRRTSGGAAQTDTQYF
>TRBD2|TRBV7-2|TRBJ2-5|many
TGTGCCAGCAGCTCCGGTGGGGGGGTAGAGACCCAGTACTTC
CASSSGGGVETQYF
>.|TRBV6-5|TRBJ1-2|many
TGTGCCAGCTGGTACTATGGCTACACCTTC
CASWYYGYTF
>.|TRBV6-6|TRBJ2-7|many
TGTGCCAGCGGAGACTGGGACCGTTTCTCCTACGAGCAGTACTTC
CASGDWDRFSYEQYF
>.|TRBV5-1|TRBJ2-2|few
TGCGCCAGCAGCTTGGAGATAAGGGGCACCGGGGAGCTGTTTTTT
CASSLEIRGTGELFF
>.|TRBV20-1|TRBJ1-1|.
TGCAGTGCGGGGCGTTACACTGAAGCTTTCTTT
CSAGRYTEAFF